This T cell receptor (beta chain) stems from a study of graft-versus-host responses after intestinal transplantation. Whole-study context: Induction with anti-thymocyte globulin, then tacrolimus and steroids for three to four years, was given to all recipients. Study-wide results and caveats: Allografts carried high graft-versus-host to host-versus-graft clonal ratios in patients having graft-donor T cell macrochimerism. Some GvH clones were seen earlier in gut or blood, suggesting intestinal origin.

With 5 bases clipped from V and 2 bases from J, the junction kept 6 bases outside the gene matches. CDR1 MNHNY and CDR2 SVGAGI come from the germline V gene (reference sequence). This CDR3 comprises 15 residues. The assay was immunoSEQ multiplex PCR, and TCRdb's table has in-frame clones only and misses some. Among tens of thousands of clones listed, around 93% were seen once. As for this clone: Its antigen remains unidentified.

This receptor was obtained from a human patient who received an intestinal transplant, so some T cells may come from the graft donor. The sequencing here drew on PBMCs, taken 98 days after intestinal transplantation. The V and J genes are TRBV6-6 and TRBJ2-5; 9 bases are shared with TRBD2. CDR3 sequence reads: CASSNLAGLQETQYF. The CDR3 DNA follows: TGTGCCAGCAGTAATCTAGCGGGGTTACAAGAGACCCAGTACTTC.